One and the same sample provided the 17 T cell receptor beta chains below, sequenced in a study of CD8 T cells in Susac syndrome. The RNA, roughly 0.5 to 1 ug, was put through reverse transcription using random hexamers. From the immunoSEQ multiplex PCR reads, TCRdb called clonotypes with MiXCR, one entry per CDR3 protein. The sample lists 65,000 to 95,000 distinct CDR3 sequences, 94% occurring once. Source material: CD8+ T cells from PBMCs. The receptors stem from a human donor with Susac syndrome.

The V call is TRBV3-1, the J call TRBJ2-1; weak D call: TRBD2 (6 bases). CDR3 length: 15 residues. Germline CDR1 LGHDT, CDR2 YNNKEL (reference sequence). Trimming left V 3 bases short and J 3 bases short, with 12 bases between. CDR3: CASSHGGNVYNEQFF. CDR3 in DNA: TGTGCCAGCAGCCACGGGGGTAATGTCTACAATGAGCAGTTCTTC.

The chain combines TRBV5-6 with TRBJ2-7; D unresolved. The CDR3 contains 13 residues. Trimming stripped 5 bases from V and 2 bases from J, with 11 bases between. From germline, CDR1 is SGHDT and CDR2 YYEEEE. CDR3 sequence reads: CASSFRQAYEQYF. DNA for the CDR3: TGTGCCAGCAGTTTCAGACAAGCCTACGAGCAGTACTTC. The entire variable domain, with the rest obtained from reference TRBV5-6 and TRBJ2-7, is as follows: DAGVTQSPTHLIKTRGQQVTLRCSPKSGHDTVSWYQQALGQGPQFIFQYYEEEERQRGNFPDRFSGHQFPNYSSELNVNALLLGDSALYLCASSFRQAYEQYFGPGTRLTVT.

The chain uses TRBV4-3 and TRBJ2-3, with TRBD2 as a possible D gene (5 bases). Germline assignment: CDR1 LGHNA and CDR2 YSLEER. V shed 0 bases and J shed 4 bases, with 17 bases lying between them. This CDR3 has 17 residues. The CDR3 protein is CASSQDQEVVFADTQYF. The DNA for the CDR3 is TGCGCCAGCAGCCAAGATCAGGAGGTCGTGTTCGCAGATACGCAGTATTTT.

This chain joins TRBV2 and TRBJ2-5; TRBD1 matches 9 bases. The trim removed 5 bases at V and 2 bases at J, leaving 9 bases unmatched. The CDR3 sequence is 16 residues long. Looked up from germline, CDR1 is SNHLY and CDR2 is FYNNEI. DNA for the CDR3: TGTGCCAGCAGTCACAGACAGGGGGGATCTCAAGAGACCCAGTACTTC. It translates to CASSHRQGGSQETQYF.

The CDR3 sequence: CASSRLEAAYEQYF. As DNA, the CDR3 is TGTGCCAGCAGTCGACTAGAGGCGGCGTACGAGCAGTACTTC. The gene calls are TRBV28 and TRBJ2-7, with D maybe TRBD2 (6 bases). Germline CDR1 is MDHEN and CDR2 is SYDVKM. The CDR3 has 14 amino acids. Trimming stripped 5 bases from V and 4 bases from J, with 15 bases between.

The genes are TRBV9 and TRBJ1-1, with D perhaps matching TRBD1 (5 bases). Germline CDR1 reads SGDLS; CDR2 reads YYNGEE. V was clipped by 4 bases and J by 5 bases, with 15 bases between them. CDR3 length equals 14 residues. DNA for the CDR3: TGTGCCAGCAGCTCGGGGCCGCCGAGGACTGAAGCTTTCTTT. This encodes CASSSGPPRTEAFF.

The V call is TRBV15, the J call TRBJ2-7, with TRBD1 matching 8 bases. Germline V gene data show CDR1 as LNHNV and CDR2 as YYDKDF (reference sequence). V shed 1 base and J 3 bases; nucleotides not matched to a gene: 8. The CDR3 runs to 16 residues. DNA of the CDR3: TGTGCCACCAGCAGAGGGGACGGGACAGGCTACTACGAGCAGTACTTC. Translation: CATSRGDGTGYYEQYF.

The V call is TRBV6-5, the J call TRBJ2-7; possibly TRBD1 for D (6 bases). Trimming removed 5 bases at V and 5 bases at J, with 16 bases between. This CDR3 region has 14 residues. The germline V gene has CDR1 MNHEY and CDR2 SVGAGI. The CDR3 coding sequence is TGTGCCAGCAGTGAGAAGAACAGGGTCCACGAGCAGTACTTC. It codes for CASSEKNRVHEQYF.

The rearrangement links TRBV30 to TRBJ1-1, with TRBD1 matching 8 bases. The junction had 5 bases not matched to a gene; V was cut back by 2 bases and J by 3 bases. Germline lookup yields CDR1 GTSNPN and CDR2 SVGIG (reference sequence). The CDR3 has 14 residues. CDR3 region: CAWSPGTGHTEAFF. CDR3 nucleotide sequence: TGTGCCTGGAGTCCCGGGACAGGCCACACTGAAGCTTTCTTT. Supplemented by reference TRBV30 and TRBJ1-1, the full variable domain reads SQTIHQWPATLVQPVGSPLSLECTVEGTSNPNLYWYRQAAGRGLQLLFYSVGIGQISSEVPQNLSASRPQDRQFILSSKKLLLSDSGFYLCAWSPGTGHTEAFFGQGTRLTVV.

This chain joins TRBV2 and TRBJ2-7; D is perhaps TRBD2 (7 bases). Looked up from germline, CDR1 is SNHLY and CDR2 is FYNNEI. The CDR3 covers 13 residues. V dropped 10 bases and J dropped 3 bases, with 16 bases sitting between them. CDR3 loop: CATEEGEGYEQYF. CDR3 sequence (DNA): TGTGCCACCGAAGAGGGGGAGGGCTACGAGCAGTACTTC.

J is TRBJ2-5 and V is TRBV7-2, with 7 bases identical to TRBD2. Trimming took 3 bases from V and 5 from J; bases not matched to a gene: 18. CDR1 is SGHTA and CDR2 is FQGNSA in the germline V gene. The CDR3 has 18 residues. CDR3 DNA sequence: TGTGCCAGCAGCTTCCGTGCGGGGTCGGGAGGTGGGTTGGAGACCCAGTACTTC. Residues: CASSFRAGSGGGLETQYF.

The CDR3 protein is CASSHSTRGEQYF. In DNA, the CDR3 is TGCGCCAGCAGCCATAGTACCCGGGGCGAGCAGTACTTC. The chain joins TRBV4-3 to TRBJ2-7, with D possibly TRBD2 on 5 matching bases. The CDR3 covers 13 residues. Trimming left V 3 bases short and J 6 bases short, with 12 bases between. Germline CDR1 reads LGHNA; CDR2 reads YSLEER.

The chain has TRBV19 and TRBJ2-7; D perhaps matches TRBD2 (6 bases). The CDR3 totals 15 residues. Germline V CDR1 and CDR2: LNHDA, SQIVND (reference sequence). Trimming removed 4 bases at V and 3 bases at J, with 16 bases between. Here the CDR3 DNA reads TGTGCCAGTAGTAGAGTGGAGGGCCTCGACTACGAGCAGTACTTC. Translated, it gives CASSRVEGLDYEQYF.

This chain links TRBV7-8 with TRBJ2-1; 13 bases match TRBD2. Trimming removed 4 bases from V and 4 bases from J; junction bases left unmatched: 1. This CDR3 spans 15 amino acids. CDR1 and CDR2 (germline): SGHVS, FQNEAQ. CDR3 loop: CASSWTSGRYNEQFF. CDR3 in DNA: TGTGCCAGCAGCTGGACTAGCGGGAGATACAATGAGCAGTTCTTC.

This rearrangement joins TRBV7-7 to TRBJ2-3, with a possible D match to TRBD2 (5 bases). CDR1 and CDR2 from the germline V gene are SSHAT and FNYEAQ (reference sequence). CDR3 size: 14 residues. V lost 8 bases to trimming and J lost 4 bases, with 16 bases between them. CDR3 in amino acids: CASGGLGPSDTQYF. CDR3 bases: TGTGCCAGCGGCGGGCTAGGTCCCTCAGATACGCAGTATTTT. The whole variable domain, filled in from reference TRBV7-7 and TRBJ2-3, reads GAGVSQSPRYKVTKRGQDVTLRCDPISSHATLYWYQQALGQGPEFLTYFNYEAQPDKSGLPSDRFSAERPEGSISTLTIQRTEQRDSAMYRCASGGLGPSDTQYFGPGTRLTVL.

The J gene is TRBJ2-7, the V gene TRBV2; the D is unclear. Per the germline V gene, CDR1 is SNHLY and CDR2 is FYNNEI. The CDR3 is made up of 10 amino acids. V shed 4 bases and J shed 3 bases, with 1 base lying between them. The CDR3 loop reads CASSGYEQYF. The CDR3 DNA follows: TGTGCCAGCAGTGGCTACGAGCAGTACTTC.

The chain is built from TRBV24-1 and TRBJ2-2, with no clear D. Germline V lookup: CDR1 KGHDR, CDR2 SFDVKD. V was shortened by 9 bases and J by 6 bases, with 13 bases between the two germline ends. CDR3 length: 13 residues. The CDR3 reads CATRRSGAGELFF. The DNA of the CDR3 is TGTGCCACCCGAAGGTCTGGGGCCGGGGAGCTGTTTTTT.